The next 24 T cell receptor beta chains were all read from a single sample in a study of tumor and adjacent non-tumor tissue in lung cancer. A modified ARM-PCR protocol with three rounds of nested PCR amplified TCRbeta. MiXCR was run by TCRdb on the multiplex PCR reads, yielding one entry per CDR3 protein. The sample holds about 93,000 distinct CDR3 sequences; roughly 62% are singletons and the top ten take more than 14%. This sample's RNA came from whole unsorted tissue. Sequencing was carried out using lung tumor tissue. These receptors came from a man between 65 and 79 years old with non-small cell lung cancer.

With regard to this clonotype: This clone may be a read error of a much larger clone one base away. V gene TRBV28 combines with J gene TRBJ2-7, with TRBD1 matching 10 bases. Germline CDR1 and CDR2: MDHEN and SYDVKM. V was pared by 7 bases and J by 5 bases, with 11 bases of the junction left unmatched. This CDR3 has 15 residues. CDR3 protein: CASTKGGQGMDEQYF. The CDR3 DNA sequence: TGTGCCAGCACTAAAGGGGGACAGGGGATGGACGAGCAGTACTTC.

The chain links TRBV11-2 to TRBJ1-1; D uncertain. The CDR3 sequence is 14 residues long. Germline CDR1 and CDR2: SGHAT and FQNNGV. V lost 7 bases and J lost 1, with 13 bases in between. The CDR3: CASNRKAENTEAFF. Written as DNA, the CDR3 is TGTGCCAGCAACAGAAAGGCGGAGAACACTGAAGCTTTCTTT.

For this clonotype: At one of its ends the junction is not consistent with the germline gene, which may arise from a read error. The chain's CDR3 is CVSRLGSNTGELFF. CDR3 DNA: TGTGTCAGCAGACTGGGGTCGAACACCGGGGAGCTGTTTTTT. V and J are TRBV11-2 and TRBJ2-2, with D uncertain. The germline V gene encodes CDR1 SGHAT and CDR2 FQNNGV. The CDR3 is 14 amino acids.

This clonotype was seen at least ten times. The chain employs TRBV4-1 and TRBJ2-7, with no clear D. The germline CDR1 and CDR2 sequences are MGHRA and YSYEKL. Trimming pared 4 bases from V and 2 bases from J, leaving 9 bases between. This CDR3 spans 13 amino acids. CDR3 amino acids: CASSLDWAYEQYF. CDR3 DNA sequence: TGCGCCAGCAGCCTGGATTGGGCCTACGAGCAGTACTTC.

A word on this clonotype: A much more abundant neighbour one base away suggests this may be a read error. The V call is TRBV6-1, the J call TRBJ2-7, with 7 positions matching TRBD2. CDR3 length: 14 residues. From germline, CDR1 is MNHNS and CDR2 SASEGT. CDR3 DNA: TGTGTCAGCACTCGGGACTATACCACCTACGAGCAGTACTTC. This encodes CVSTRDYTTYEQYF.

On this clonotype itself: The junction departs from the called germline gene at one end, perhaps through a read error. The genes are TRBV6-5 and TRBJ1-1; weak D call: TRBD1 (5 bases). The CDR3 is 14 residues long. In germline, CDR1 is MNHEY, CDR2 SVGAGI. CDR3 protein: CASSYGDGRGEVFF. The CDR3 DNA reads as TGTGCCAGCAGTTACGGCGACGGGAGGGGTGAAGTTTTCTTC.

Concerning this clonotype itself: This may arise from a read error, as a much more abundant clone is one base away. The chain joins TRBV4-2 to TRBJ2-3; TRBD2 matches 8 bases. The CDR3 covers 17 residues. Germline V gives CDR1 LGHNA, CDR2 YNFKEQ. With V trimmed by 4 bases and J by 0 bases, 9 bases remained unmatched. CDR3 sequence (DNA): TGTGCCAGCAGCCTTATTAGCGGGATCTCTAGCACAGATACGCAGTATTTT. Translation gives CASSLISGISSTDTQYF.

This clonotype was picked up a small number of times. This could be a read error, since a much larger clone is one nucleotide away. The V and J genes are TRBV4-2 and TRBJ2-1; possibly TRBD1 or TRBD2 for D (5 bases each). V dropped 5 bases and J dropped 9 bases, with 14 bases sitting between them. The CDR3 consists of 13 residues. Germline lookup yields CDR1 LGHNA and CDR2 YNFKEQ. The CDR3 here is CASSIREDSEQFF. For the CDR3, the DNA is TGTGCCAGCAGCATCCGGGAAGACAGTGAGCAGTTCTTC.

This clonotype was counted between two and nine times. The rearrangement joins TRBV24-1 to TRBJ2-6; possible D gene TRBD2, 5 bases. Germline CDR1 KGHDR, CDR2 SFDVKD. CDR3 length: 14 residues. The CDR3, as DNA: TGTGTCGTCGAGCGGACCCCCGGGGCCAACGTCCTGACTTTC. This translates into CVVERTPGANVLTF.

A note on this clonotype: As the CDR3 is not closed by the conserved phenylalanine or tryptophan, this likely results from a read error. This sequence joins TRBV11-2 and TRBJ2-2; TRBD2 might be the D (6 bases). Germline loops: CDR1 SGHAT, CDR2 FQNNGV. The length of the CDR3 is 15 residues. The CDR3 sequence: CGSSLSLANTGELFS. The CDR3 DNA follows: TGTGGCAGCAGCTTAAGCCTAGCGAACACTGGGGAGCTGTTTTCT.

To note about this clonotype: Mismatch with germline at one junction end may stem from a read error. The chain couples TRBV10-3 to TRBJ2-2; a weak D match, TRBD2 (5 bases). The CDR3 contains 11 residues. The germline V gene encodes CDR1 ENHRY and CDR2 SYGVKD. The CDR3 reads CAISGTRELFF. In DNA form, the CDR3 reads TGTGCCATCAGCGGCACCCGGGAACTGTTTTTT.

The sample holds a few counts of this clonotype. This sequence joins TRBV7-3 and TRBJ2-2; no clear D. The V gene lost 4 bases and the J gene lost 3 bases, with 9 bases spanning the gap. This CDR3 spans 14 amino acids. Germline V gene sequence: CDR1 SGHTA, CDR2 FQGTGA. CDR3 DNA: TGTGCCAGCAGCTCCGATCGGGACACCGGGGAGCTGTTTTTT. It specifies CASSSDRDTGELFF.

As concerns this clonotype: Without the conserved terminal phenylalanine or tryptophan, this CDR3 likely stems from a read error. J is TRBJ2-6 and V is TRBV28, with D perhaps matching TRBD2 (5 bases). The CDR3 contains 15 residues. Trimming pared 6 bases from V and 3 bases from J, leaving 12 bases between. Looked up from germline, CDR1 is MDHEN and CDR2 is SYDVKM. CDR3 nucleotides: TGTGCCAGCAGGCCAAGGAGGTATGGGGCCAACGTCCTGACTCTC. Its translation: CASRPRRYGANVLTL.

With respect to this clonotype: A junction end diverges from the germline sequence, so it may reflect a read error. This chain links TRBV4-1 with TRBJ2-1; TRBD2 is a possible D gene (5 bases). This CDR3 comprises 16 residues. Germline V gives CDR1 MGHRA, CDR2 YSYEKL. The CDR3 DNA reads TGTGCCAGCAGCCCCCTCAGCGGAATCTCCTACAATGAGCGGTTCTTC. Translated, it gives CASSPLSGISYNERFF.

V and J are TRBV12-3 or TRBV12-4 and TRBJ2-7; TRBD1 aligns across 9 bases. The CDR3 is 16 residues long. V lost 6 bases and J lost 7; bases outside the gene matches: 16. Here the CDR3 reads CASRPIGQGPLHEQYF. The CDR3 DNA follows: TGTGCCAGCAGACCCATCGGACAGGGGCCCCTCCATGAGCAGTACTTC.

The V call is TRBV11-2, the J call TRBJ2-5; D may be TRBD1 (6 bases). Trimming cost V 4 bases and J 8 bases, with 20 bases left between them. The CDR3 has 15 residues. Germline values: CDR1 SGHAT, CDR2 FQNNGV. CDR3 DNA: TGTGCCAGCAGCTGGACCAGGACAGACCAATATACCCAGTACTTC. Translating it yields CASSWTRTDQYTQYF. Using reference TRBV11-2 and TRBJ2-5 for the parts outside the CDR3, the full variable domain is EAGVAQSPRYKIIEKRQSVAFWCNPISGHATLYWYQQILGQGPKLLIQFQNNGVVDDSQLPKDRFSAERLKGVDSTLKIQPAKLEDSAVYLCASSWTRTDQYTQYFGPGTRLLVL.

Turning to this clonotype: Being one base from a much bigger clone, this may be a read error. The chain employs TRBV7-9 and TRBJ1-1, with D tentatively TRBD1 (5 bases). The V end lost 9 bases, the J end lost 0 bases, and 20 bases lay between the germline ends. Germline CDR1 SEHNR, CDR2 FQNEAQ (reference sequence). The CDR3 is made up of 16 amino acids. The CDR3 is CARSPGVAAMNTEAFF. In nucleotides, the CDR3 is TGTGCCAGGAGCCCGGGGGTGGCAGCGATGAACACTGAAGCTTTCTTT.

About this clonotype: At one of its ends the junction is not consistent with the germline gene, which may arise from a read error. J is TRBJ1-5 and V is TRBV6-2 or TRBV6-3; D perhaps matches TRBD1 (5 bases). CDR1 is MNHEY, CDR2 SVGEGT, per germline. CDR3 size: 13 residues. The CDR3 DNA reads TGTGCCGGCAATTACCAGGGCAATCAGCCCCAACATTTT. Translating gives CAGNYQGNQPQHF.

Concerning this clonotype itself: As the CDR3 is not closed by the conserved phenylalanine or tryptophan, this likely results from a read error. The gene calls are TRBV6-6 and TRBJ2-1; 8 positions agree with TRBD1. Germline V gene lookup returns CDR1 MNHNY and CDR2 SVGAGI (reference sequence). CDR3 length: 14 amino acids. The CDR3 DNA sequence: TGTGTCAGCAATTACTCCCACAGGGGGGATGAGCAGTTCCTC. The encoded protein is CVSNYSHRGDEQFL.

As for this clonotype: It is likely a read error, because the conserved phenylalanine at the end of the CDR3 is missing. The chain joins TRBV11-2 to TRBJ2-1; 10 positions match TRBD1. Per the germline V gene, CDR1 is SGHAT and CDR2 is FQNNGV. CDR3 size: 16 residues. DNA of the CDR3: TGTACCAGCAGCTTAGGTAGGACAGGGGGTCGCAATGAGCAGTTCTTA. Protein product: CTSSLGRTGGRNEQFL.

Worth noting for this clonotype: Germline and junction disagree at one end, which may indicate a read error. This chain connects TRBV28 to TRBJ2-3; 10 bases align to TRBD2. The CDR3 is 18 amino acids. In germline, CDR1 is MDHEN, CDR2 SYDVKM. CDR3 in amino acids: CTSSLRGWLAGGTDTQYF. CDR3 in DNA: TGTACCAGCAGTTTAAGAGGTTGGCTAGCGGGAGGCACAGATACGCAGTATTTT.

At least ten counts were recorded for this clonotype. In DNA form, the CDR3 reads TGCGCCAGCAGCCACCTTGGGAGCGGGATAAACAATGAGCAGTTCTTC. Amino acid sequence: CASSHLGSGINNEQFF. The chain links TRBV4-1 to TRBJ2-1, with 7 bases matching TRBD2. Germline CDR1 and CDR2: MGHRA and YSYEKL. V gave up 3 bases and J gave up 5 bases; unmatched junction bases: 10. CDR3 length: 16 residues.

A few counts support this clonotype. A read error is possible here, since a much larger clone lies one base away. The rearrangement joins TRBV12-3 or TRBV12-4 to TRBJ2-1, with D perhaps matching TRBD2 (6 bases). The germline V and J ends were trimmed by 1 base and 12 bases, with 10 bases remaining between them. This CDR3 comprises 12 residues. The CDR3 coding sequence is TGTGCCAGCAGTTTAGACACTAGCAGGCAGTTCTTC. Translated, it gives CASSLDTSRQFF.

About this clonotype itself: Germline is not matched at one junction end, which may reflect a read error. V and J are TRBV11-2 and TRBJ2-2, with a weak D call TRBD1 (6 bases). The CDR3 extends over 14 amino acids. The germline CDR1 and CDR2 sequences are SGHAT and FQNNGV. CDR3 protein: CASSLQVWTEELCF. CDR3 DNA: TGTGCCAGCAGCTTACAAGTCTGGACAGAGGAGCTGTGTTTT. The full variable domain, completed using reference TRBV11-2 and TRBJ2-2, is EAGVAQSPRYKIIEKRQSVAFWCNPISGHATLYWYQQILGQGPKLLIQFQNNGVVDDSQLPKDRFSAERLKGVDSTLKIQPAKLEDSAVYLCASSLQVWTEELCFGEGSRLTVL.